These 30 T cell receptor beta chains were all obtained from the same sample, sequenced in a study of blood T cell repertoires in COVID-19. Repertoires were generated with immunoSEQ multiplex PCR, while TCRdb's copy carries only in-frame clones and drops some. The data contain fewer than 50,000 clones, approximately 85% of them singletons. The sample taken for sequencing was peripheral blood. The receptors come from a woman at least 80 years old with acute or convalescent COVID-19.

The CDR3 DNA is TGTGCCAGCTCAGGGACAGGGGGAGATCCCCTCCACTTT. Translation: CASSGTGGDPLHF. This chain joins TRBV18 and TRBJ1-6; 11 positions match TRBD1. V trimming: 5 bases; J trimming: 13 bases; junction bases outside the gene matches: 4. Germline V gene data show CDR1 as KGHSH and CDR2 as LQKENI. CDR3 length: 13 residues. The full variable domain, completed using reference TRBV18 and TRBJ1-6, is NAGVMQNPRHLVRRRGQEARLRCSPMKGHSHVYWYRQLPEEGLKFMVYLQKENIIDESGMPKERFSAEFPKEGPSILRIQQVVRGDSAAYFCASSGTGGDPLHFGNGTRLTVT.

The CDR3 DNA is TGTGCCAGCAGTCGTCAGGGGAGAGGAAACACCATATATTTT. This sequence encodes CASSRQGRGNTIYF. The gene calls are TRBV27 and TRBJ1-3; D might be TRBD1 (6 bases). V dropped 5 bases and J dropped 4 bases, with 12 bases sitting between them. In germline, CDR1 is MNHEY, CDR2 SMNVEV (reference sequence). This CDR3 region has 14 residues.

The chain uses TRBV28 and TRBJ1-2; D is perhaps TRBD1 (5 bases). Per the germline V gene, CDR1 is MDHEN and CDR2 is SYDVKM. The CDR3 sequence is 12 residues long. The V end lost 8 bases, the J end lost 7 bases, and 14 bases lay between the germline ends. The CDR3 DNA reads TGTGCCAGCGGGACTCAAACTCCTGGCTACACCTTC. Its protein is CASGTQTPGYTF.

The rearrangement joins TRBV25-1 to TRBJ1-5; 8 bases fit TRBD1. V gave up 1 base and J gave up 1 base; unmatched junction bases: 6. CDR1 MGHDK and CDR2 SYGVNS come from the germline V gene. The CDR3 covers 17 residues. The CDR3 loop reads CASSESGTGVSNQPQHF. CDR3 bases: TGTGCCAGCAGTGAATCCGGGACAGGAGTCAGCAATCAGCCCCAGCATTTT.

The chain uses TRBV6-4 and TRBJ1-2; a weak D match, TRBD1 (5 bases). This CDR3 has 16 residues. Trimming shortened V by 6 bases and J by 9 bases, and 26 bases separated the two germline ends. CDR1 is MRHNA, CDR2 SNTAGT, per germline. CDR3 sequence (DNA): TGTGCCAGCAGCCAGACTCCCCCAGGGTTAGACAGAAGCTACACCTTC. Translated, it gives CASSQTPPGLDRSYTF.

A note on this clone: Because the CDR3's place on the DNA is in doubt, the DNA is left out and the CDR3 is given as listed by TCRdb. The rearrangement joins TRBV5-1 to TRBJ2-1; the table's D call TRBD2 went unverified against the DNA. From germline, CDR1 is SGHRS and CDR2 YFSETQ. The CDR3 spans 19 amino acids, including both terminal residues. The chain's CDR3 is CASAFFGLAGGGSYNEQFF.

This rearrangement joins TRBV28 to TRBJ1-3, with D possibly TRBD1 on 6 matching bases. CDR1 and CDR2 (germline): MDHEN, SYDVKM. The CDR3 runs to 14 residues. V lost 6 bases and J 3 bases, leaving 12 bases between the germline ends. The CDR3 region has the DNA TGTGCCAGCAGACCTCACAGGGTTGGAAACACCATATATTTT. It encodes CASRPHRVGNTIYF.

This rearrangement joins TRBV6-6 to TRBJ2-3; possibly TRBD2 for D (5 bases). Germline CDR1 MNHNY, CDR2 SVGAGI (reference sequence). The CDR3 length is 14 residues. Trimming removed 4 bases from V and 5 bases from J, with 13 bases in between. The CDR3 DNA is TGTGCCAGCAGTTCCAGCGGTTCTTTAGATACGCAGTATTTT. Its protein is CASSSSGSLDTQYF.

The chain joins TRBV14 to TRBJ1-1; D is unresolved. The V gene's germline CDR1 is SGHDN and CDR2 FVKESK. V lost 1 base to trimming and J lost 3 bases, with 3 bases between them. This CDR3 spans 12 amino acids. Written as DNA, the CDR3 is TGTGCCAGCAGCCAAGCGGACACTGAAGCTTTCTTT. It encodes CASSQADTEAFF.

This chain connects TRBV30 to TRBJ1-4, with 9 bases identical to TRBD1. J gave up 5 bases and V 2 bases, and 9 bases lay outside the gene matches. The CDR3 is made up of 16 amino acids. Germline values: CDR1 GTSNPN, CDR2 SVGIG (reference sequence). This CDR3 is CAWSLYPGTGNEKLFF. In nucleotides, the CDR3 is TGTGCCTGGAGTCTCTACCCCGGGACAGGGAATGAAAAACTGTTTTTT.

The rearrangement joins TRBV6-5 to TRBJ1-2, with D possibly matching TRBD1 (5 bases). V was pared by 4 bases and J by 8 bases, with 11 bases between. This CDR3 contains 12 residues. Per germline, CDR1 MNHEY and CDR2 SVGAGI. The CDR3 bases are TGTGCCAGCAGTTTCGGGACTATCGGCTACACCTTC. This sequence encodes CASSFGTIGYTF.

The chain uses TRBV27 and TRBJ2-5; 13 bases fit TRBD2. Germline loops: CDR1 MNHEY, CDR2 SMNVEV (reference sequence). The CDR3 consists of 18 residues. Losses at the gene ends were 6 bases for V and 5 bases for J; bases not matched to a gene: 15. The CDR3 DNA reads TGTGCCAGCAGGGACCTTACTAGCGGGAGGGCCTCGTGGGAGACCCAGTACTTC. The encoded protein is CASRDLTSGRASWETQYF.

This clone was seen a single time. The rearrangement uses TRBV7-8 and TRBJ2-7, with 10 bases matching TRBD2. The germline CDR1 and CDR2 sequences are SGHVS and FQNEAQ. This CDR3 is 12 amino acids long. V gave up 8 bases and J gave up 9 bases; unmatched junction bases: 7. The CDR3 sequence: CASSASGRVQYF. The CDR3 DNA follows: TGTGCCAGCTCAGCGAGCGGGAGGGTGCAGTACTTC. The full variable domain, completed using reference TRBV7-8 and TRBJ2-7, is GAGVSQSPRYKVAKRGQDVALRCDPISGHVSLFWYQQALGQGPEFLTYFQNEAQLDKSGLPSDRFFAERPEGSVSTLKIQRTQQEDSAVYLCASSASGRVQYFGPGTRLTVT.

The chain joins TRBV7-8 to TRBJ2-1; 8 bases fit TRBD2. CDR1 is SGHVS, CDR2 FQNEAQ, per germline. This CDR3 is 17 amino acids long. The trim removed 5 bases at V and 2 bases at J, leaving 11 bases unmatched. The CDR3 region has the DNA TGTGCCAGCAGCCCAATGAGCGGGAGCTTAACCTACAATGAGCAGTTCTTC. Translating it yields CASSPMSGSLTYNEQFF.

This clone was picked up one time. The chain combines TRBV18 with TRBJ1-3, with 8 bases identical to TRBD1. Looked up from germline, CDR1 is KGHSH and CDR2 is LQKENI. Unmatched junction bases numbered 5, after V lost 4 bases and J lost 0 bases. The CDR3 runs 16 residues. The CDR3 bases are TGTGCCAGCTCACGCGACAGGGGCACCTCTGGAAACACCATATATTTT. This encodes CASSRDRGTSGNTIYF.

The rearrangement joins TRBV5-1 to TRBJ1-1; D not resolved. This CDR3 has 13 residues. V was pared by 4 bases and J by 5 bases, with 12 bases between. Per the germline V gene, CDR1 is SGHRS and CDR2 is YFSETQ. The CDR3 reads CASSPTPGTEAFF. The CDR3 DNA sequence: TGCGCCAGCAGCCCGACCCCCGGGACTGAAGCTTTCTTT.

V usage is TRBV30 and J usage is TRBJ1-3; no clear D. The CDR3 contains 13 residues. The V end was cut by 2 bases, the J end by 4 bases, with 9 bases between. Germline V gene lookup returns CDR1 GTSNPN and CDR2 SVGIG (reference sequence). The CDR3 region is CAWSFSSGNTIYF. In nucleotides, the CDR3 is TGTGCCTGGAGTTTCAGTTCAGGAAACACCATATATTTT.

V and J are TRBV19 and TRBJ2-5; D might be TRBD2 (5 bases). Trimming left V 2 bases short and J 3 bases short, with 7 bases between. The germline CDR1 and CDR2 sequences are LNHDA and SQIVND (reference sequence). The CDR3 loop spans 13 amino acids. Here the CDR3 DNA reads TGTGCCAGTAGTATATGGGAGAAAGAGACCCAGTACTTC. Protein product: CASSIWEKETQYF.

The gene calls are TRBV7-9 and TRBJ1-1; TRBD1 is a possible D gene (5 bases). The germline V gene encodes CDR1 SEHNR and CDR2 FQNEAQ (reference sequence). The CDR3 has 14 residues. Trimming removed 1 base at V and 4 bases at J, with 10 bases between. In DNA form, the CDR3 reads TGTGCCAGCAGCTTAGGGGGGGTGGTCACTGAAGCTTTCTTT. This codes for CASSLGGVVTEAFF. Full variable domain (outside the CDR3, taken from reference TRBV7-9 and TRBJ1-1): DTGVSQNPRHKITKRGQNVTFRCDPISEHNRLYWYRQTLGQGPEFLTYFQNEAQLEKSRLLSDRFSAERPKGSFSTLEIQRTEQGDSAMYLCASSLGGVVTEAFFGQGTRLTVV.

V and J are TRBV19 and TRBJ1-1; D possibly corresponds to TRBD1 (5 bases). V was clipped by 5 bases and J by 8 bases, with 15 bases between them. CDR1 LNHDA and CDR2 SQIVND come from the germline V gene (reference sequence). This CDR3 spans 13 amino acids. CDR3 sequence reads: CASSLSTVYEAFF. In DNA, the CDR3 is TGTGCCAGTAGTCTCTCGACAGTCTACGAAGCTTTCTTT.

The V gene is TRBV5-1, the J gene TRBJ2-7; 7 nucleotides line up with TRBD1. From germline, CDR1 is SGHRS and CDR2 YFSETQ. The trim removed 2 bases at V and 6 bases at J, leaving 2 bases unmatched. The CDR3 contains 12 residues. In DNA, the CDR3 is TGCGCCAGCAGCTTACAGGGGATCGAGCAGTACTTC. It specifies CASSLQGIEQYF. Complete variable domain (other parts from reference TRBV5-1 and TRBJ2-7): KAGVTQTPRYLIKTRGQQVTLSCSPISGHRSVSWYQQTPGQGLQFLFEYFSETQRNKGNFPGRFSGRQFSNSRSEMNVSTLELGDSALYLCASSLQGIEQYFGPGTRLTVT.

This clone has only one observation. The chain joins TRBV5-1 to TRBJ1-6; 9 bases align to TRBD1. V shed 6 bases, J shed 10 bases, and the junction held 8 bases outside the gene matches. There are 14 residues in the CDR3. Germline V CDR1 and CDR2: SGHRS, YFSETQ. As DNA, the CDR3 is TGCGCCAGCACCGACGGGACAGGGAACTCACCCCTCCACTTT. Protein: CASTDGTGNSPLHF.

In DNA, the CDR3 is TGTGCCAGCAGCCGGGACAGGACCTCTGGAAACACCATATATTTT. Encoded protein: CASSRDRTSGNTIYF. This chain uses TRBV7-2 with TRBJ1-3, with 8 bases aligning to TRBD1. Unmatched junction bases numbered 3, after V lost 5 bases and J lost 0 bases. The CDR3 has 15 residues. Germline V gene sequence: CDR1 SGHTA, CDR2 FQGNSA.

The gene calls are TRBV10-2 and TRBJ2-3; 7 bases match TRBD2. CDR1 and CDR2 (germline): WSHSY, SAAADI. This CDR3 has 14 amino acids. The trim removed 5 bases at V and 4 bases at J, leaving 6 bases unmatched. CDR3 amino acids: CASSMWEGADTQYF. CDR3 in DNA: TGCGCCAGCAGTATGTGGGAGGGCGCAGATACGCAGTATTTT.

The chain links TRBV4-1 to TRBJ1-2; D is perhaps TRBD1 (5 bases). In germline, CDR1 is MGHRA, CDR2 YSYEKL. Trimming took 1 base from V and 4 from J, leaving 16 bases between them. The CDR3 sequence is 16 residues long. CDR3 residues: CASSQAGAGQTYGYTF. Here the CDR3 DNA reads TGCGCCAGCAGCCAAGCTGGGGCAGGGCAAACCTATGGCTACACCTTC.

The rearrangement joins TRBV13 to TRBJ2-4; D remains unclear. Germline CDR1 and CDR2: PRHDT and FYEKMQ (reference sequence). The ends were cut back, 0 bases at V and 3 bases at J, with 6 bases in the middle. CDR3 length equals 14 residues. CDR3 loop: CASSLGRVKNIQYF. Here the CDR3 DNA reads TGTGCCAGCAGCTTAGGTAGAGTCAAAAACATTCAGTACTTC.

This clone was seen a single time. This rearrangement joins TRBV3-1 (or the pseudogene TRBV3-2) to TRBJ2-1, with 9 bases matching TRBD1. The CDR3 has 16 residues. CDR1 is LGHDT and CDR2 is YNNKEL in the germline V gene (reference sequence). V lost 4 bases and J lost 0; bases outside the gene matches: 4. The CDR3 DNA reads TGTGCCAGCAGCCCCACGGGACAGGGCTCCTACAATGAGCAGTTCTTC. Translation gives CASSPTGQGSYNEQFF.

In this sample, this clone turned up once. V gene TRBV7-8 combines with J gene TRBJ2-3, with 8 bases that match TRBD1. CDR3 length equals 16 residues. The germline gives CDR1 SGHVS, CDR2 FQNEAQ. Trimming took 3 bases from V and 6 from J; bases not matched to a gene: 11. CDR3 in DNA: TGTGCCAGCAGCTTTGAAGGACAGGGAGGTTCTGATACGCAGTATTTT. Its translation: CASSFEGQGGSDTQYF.

The V and J genes are TRBV28 and TRBJ2-6; 9 bases are a match to TRBD1. Germline lookup yields CDR1 MDHEN and CDR2 SYDVKM. Losses at the gene ends were 5 bases for V and 4 bases for J; bases not matched to a gene: 9. This CDR3 contains 17 residues. The CDR3: CASSRPGTGTGANVLTF. CDR3 coding DNA: TGTGCCAGCAGTCGACCCGGGACAGGGACCGGGGCCAACGTCCTGACTTTC.

The chain links TRBV2 to TRBJ1-6; unclear D gene. V was pared by 4 bases and J by 3 bases, with 13 bases between. The CDR3 runs 16 residues. Germline-derived CDR1 and CDR2 are SNHLY and FYNNEI. The CDR3 loop is CASSVEGFSYNSPLHF. CDR3 DNA: TGTGCCAGCAGTGTCGAGGGTTTTAGCTATAATTCACCCCTCCACTTT.